These 13 T cell receptor beta chains share one sample of origin, sequenced in a study of CD8+ T cells in alopecia areata. Treatment here: oral pan-JAK inhibitor, 5-10 mg twice daily. cDNA serving as the sequencing template came from extracted, reverse transcribed RNA. Sequenced by immunoSEQ multiplex PCR; TCRdb stores in-frame clones only, minus some. Here the sample spans 70,000 or so clones, roughly 30% being singletons. The material sequenced was CD8+ T cells sorted from blood, taken at week 4, from a patient treated with tofacitinib. The receptor source for this set is a human donor with alopecia areata.

J is TRBJ2-7 and V is TRBV2, with 8 bases matching TRBD2. This CDR3 is built from 15 residues. CDR1 and CDR2 (germline): SNHLY, FYNNEI. V shed 6 bases, J shed 2 bases, and the junction held 9 bases outside the gene matches. CDR3 in DNA: TGTGCCAGCAGGTCACCGGGACTAGGAACCTACGAGCAGTACTTC. It is translated as CASRSPGLGTYEQYF.

The chain links TRBV25-1 to TRBJ2-7, with 10 positions matching TRBD2. V lost 6 bases to trimming and J lost 2 bases; unmatched junction nucleotides: 16. The CDR3 consists of 18 residues. Germline-derived CDR1 and CDR2 are MGHDK and SYGVNS. In nucleotides, the CDR3 is TGTGCCAGCAGCCCCCCCCGGGCTAGCGGGAGCAAGGCCTACGAGCAGTACTTC. Translating it yields CASSPPRASGSKAYEQYF.

This clone was detected ten times or more. This sequence may be a read error, since a much larger clone differs from it by one base. The same CDR3 can be traced to other DNA sequences in this sample. The chain couples TRBV7-9 to TRBJ1-1; no clear D gene. From germline, CDR1 is SEHNR and CDR2 FQNEAQ (reference sequence). V lost 3 bases, J lost 4 bases, and 6 bases lay in between. This CDR3 is built from 12 residues. The CDR3 DNA reads TGTGCCAGCAGCTTCGGAACCACTGAAGCTTTCTTT. It translates to CASSFGTTEAFF.

V usage is TRBV29-1 and J usage is TRBJ2-1; D possibly corresponds to TRBD1 (5 bases). Germline assignment: CDR1 SQVTM and CDR2 ANQGSEA. The ends were cut back, 3 bases at V and 0 bases at J, with 9 bases in the middle. The CDR3 loop spans 14 amino acids. The CDR3 loop reads CSVDRQTSYNEQFF. CDR3 DNA sequence: TGCAGCGTTGACCGACAGACCTCCTACAATGAGCAGTTCTTC.

This clone was seen at least ten times. The chain links TRBV5-4 to TRBJ1-2; a weak D match, TRBD1 (6 bases). The CDR3 is 16 amino acids. V was pared by 3 bases and J by 0 bases, with 15 bases between. CDR1 and CDR2 (germline): SGHNT, YYREEE (reference sequence). The chain's CDR3 is CASSSMTGTANYGYTF. DNA for the CDR3: TGTGCCAGCAGCTCGATGACAGGAACAGCTAACTATGGCTACACCTTC.

This clone was counted a few times. The CDR3 DNA sequence: TGCAGCGTTGGCGATAGTTTGGGGTCTGGTGAGCAGTTCTTC. Translation: CSVGDSLGSGEQFF. The chain employs TRBV29-1 and TRBJ2-1; unclear D gene. Trimming shortened V by 4 bases and J by 9 bases, and 19 bases separated the two germline ends. Germline lookup yields CDR1 SQVTM and CDR2 ANQGSEA. CDR3 size: 14 residues.

This clone appeared a few times. V usage is TRBV10-2 and J usage is TRBJ2-5; TRBD1 aligns across 7 bases. Trimming removed 8 bases from V and 5 bases from J; junction bases left unmatched: 8. This CDR3 is built from 13 residues. The germline gives CDR1 WSHSY, CDR2 SAAADI. Written as DNA, the CDR3 is TGCGCCAGCCTCCGGACAGGAGAGGAGACCCAGTACTTC. It is translated as CASLRTGEETQYF.

This clone has a handful of counts. The chain couples TRBV9 to TRBJ2-7, with 10 bases that match TRBD2. CDR1 SGDLS and CDR2 YYNGEE come from the germline V gene. This CDR3 has 14 residues. The trim removed 4 bases at V and 6 bases at J, leaving 7 bases unmatched. The chain's CDR3 is CASSLEGLAVEQYF. DNA of the CDR3: TGTGCCAGCAGCTTAGAAGGACTAGCGGTCGAGCAGTACTTC.

J is TRBJ2-4 and V is TRBV4-1, with TRBD1 matching over 7 bases. V was clipped by 6 bases and J by 5 bases; unmatched bases: 7. The CDR3 length is 14 residues. Germline V gives CDR1 MGHRA, CDR2 YSYEKL. This CDR3 reads CASSSTGSQNIQYF. CDR3 nucleotides: TGCGCCAGCAGTTCGACAGGGTCGCAAAACATTCAGTACTTC.

This chain links TRBV9 with TRBJ2-1; the D gene is possibly TRBD1 (6 bases). The length of the CDR3 is 15 residues. The V gene's germline CDR1 is SGDLS and CDR2 YYNGEE. V lost 0 bases, J lost 2 bases, and 9 bases lay in between. This chain's CDR3 is CASSVDRVPYNEQFF. CDR3 bases: TGTGCCAGCAGCGTAGACAGGGTCCCCTACAATGAGCAGTTCTTC.

There are a few counts of this clone. The rearrangement uses TRBV19 and TRBJ1-5; D gene ambiguous. CDR3 length: 14 amino acids. V lost 3 bases to trimming and J lost 3 bases, with 9 bases between them. Germline CDR1 reads LNHDA; CDR2 reads SQIVND (reference sequence). The CDR3 here is CASSITRVNQPQHF. For the CDR3, the DNA is TGTGCCAGTAGTATCACCCGGGTCAATCAGCCCCAGCATTTT.

This clone has a handful of counts. The rearrangement links TRBV29-1 to TRBJ2-5; 12 nucleotides agree with TRBD2. J gave up 2 bases and V 6 bases, and 10 bases lay outside the gene matches. This CDR3 is 16 amino acids long. Germline loops: CDR1 SQVTM, CDR2 ANQGSEA. DNA for the CDR3: TGCAGCGTCCGCGGGACTAGCGGGTCCCCGCAAGAGACCCAGTACTTC. Translating gives CSVRGTSGSPQETQYF.

The chain links TRBV9 to TRBJ2-7; TRBD1 matches at 8 bases. This CDR3 spans 15 amino acids. V dropped 5 bases and J dropped 2; count of bases not matched to a gene: 9. Germline assignment: CDR1 SGDLS and CDR2 YYNGEE. CDR3: CASSGQGKGPYEQYF. As DNA, the CDR3 is TGTGCCAGCAGTGGACAGGGTAAGGGTCCCTACGAGCAGTACTTC.